The following is a T cell receptor beta chain sequence with its context. Its antigen is not identified. TCRdb's table, derived via immunoSEQ multiplex PCR, lists solely in-frame clones and lacks some. The sample has around 67,000 clones; 80% are singletons. The data belong to a study of OX40 agonist ivuxolimab in advanced cancers. About the research overall: Earlier anti-PD-1, anti-PD-L1 or anti-CTLA-4 therapy was permitted; under 50% had received some.

The V gene lost 6 bases and the J gene lost 7 bases, with 10 bases spanning the gap. Per the germline V gene, CDR1 is MNHNY and CDR2 is SVGAGI (reference sequence). CDR3 size: 11 residues. Study-wide results and caveats: Clonal expansion by week 6 occurred in CD4+ and CD8+ blood T cells (at 0.1 to 3.0 mg/kg).

The sequencing used CD4+ or CD8+ T cells sorted from blood, collected in a trial of the OX40 agonist ivuxolimab. The source of this sequence is an adult with an advanced solid tumor such as melanoma, head and neck, liver or kidney cancer. The V gene is TRBV6-6, the J gene TRBJ2-7; D uncertain. CDR3 DNA: TGTGCCAGCAGCTGGGATGAGGAGCAGTACTTC. The encoded protein is CASSWDEEQYF.